A single sample is the source of the 26 T cell receptor beta chains below, sequenced in a study of read filtering for tumor transcriptome and immune sequencing. Molecular barcoded adaptors covering alpha/delta and beta/gamma chains were used on approximately 400 ng RNA. One entry per CDR3 protein, called by TCRdb with MiXCR from the reads. The data hold some 40,000 distinct CDR3 sequences, with 14% observed a single time. The sequenced sample consisted of a population of CD138-negative cells sorted from bone marrow. Receptor source: a donor older than 35 with multiple myeloma.

This clonotype has a count of ten or more. The chain has TRBV5-4 and TRBJ2-7; D unclear. Germline CDR1 and CDR2: SGHNT and YYREEE (reference sequence). CDR3 length: 16 amino acids. Trimming took 3 bases from V and 2 from J, leaving 18 bases between them. CDR3 nucleotide sequence: TGTGCCAGCAGCTCGCTACATGCCTATCAGCCCTACGAGCAGTACTTC. Translated: CASSSLHAYQPYEQYF.

This clonotype was observed at least ten times. The chain's CDR3 is CASSPRGQGRAGINTEAFF. CDR3 DNA sequence: TGCGCCAGCAGCCCTCGGGGACAGGGGCGCGCTGGTATCAACACTGAAGCTTTCTTT. The gene calls are TRBV5-1 and TRBJ1-1, with 10 bases aligning to TRBD1. CDR1 and CDR2 from the germline V gene are SGHRS and YFSETQ. The CDR3 covers 19 residues. The V gene end was trimmed by 4 bases and the J gene end by 2 bases; junction bases not matched to a gene: 17.

This clonotype was counted only a few times. This clone may be a read error of a much larger clone one base away. The chain has TRBV3-1 and TRBJ2-7, with 8 positions matching TRBD1. V gave up 4 bases and J gave up 5 bases; unmatched junction bases: 7. The CDR3 is made up of 14 amino acids. CDR1 is LGHDT, CDR2 YNNKEL, per germline (reference sequence). CDR3: CASSRAGGRNEQYF. The DNA of the CDR3 is TGTGCCAGCAGCCGGGCAGGGGGCAGGAACGAGCAGTACTTC.

This clonotype was counted many times. The rearrangement joins TRBV3-1 to TRBJ2-3; D gene unclear. Germline V gives CDR1 LGHDT, CDR2 YNNKEL (reference sequence). The CDR3 has 14 amino acids. Trimming removed 0 bases from V and 0 bases from J, with 4 bases in between. The CDR3 loop reads CASSQDYSTDTQYF. For the CDR3, the DNA is TGTGCCAGCAGCCAAGATTACAGCACAGATACGCAGTATTTT.

This clonotype was seen repeatedly, ten times or more. This chain links TRBV18 with TRBJ2-1; perhaps TRBD1 as D (6 bases). The V end lost 1 base, the J end lost 5 bases, and 12 bases lay between the germline ends. Germline CDR1 reads KGHSH; CDR2 reads LQKENI. This CDR3 region has 15 residues. For the CDR3, the DNA is TGTGCCAGCTCACCACTGGGGCGGACAGACAATGAGCAGTTCTTC. Translation: CASSPLGRTDNEQFF.

This clonotype has at least ten counts. The rearrangement uses TRBV10-2 and TRBJ2-2; D may match TRBD1 or TRBD2 (5 bases each). This CDR3 is 16 amino acids long. Germline-derived CDR1 and CDR2 are WSHSY and SAAADI. The V end lost 5 bases, the J end lost 2 bases, and 15 bases lay between the germline ends. The CDR3 protein is CASSLWGTVNTGELFF. The CDR3 coding sequence is TGCGCCAGCAGTCTCTGGGGGACGGTAAACACCGGGGAGCTGTTTTTT.

A few counts support this clonotype. The genes are TRBV7-9 and TRBJ1-2; a weak D match, TRBD1 (5 bases). The V gene's germline CDR1 is SEHNR and CDR2 FQNEAQ (reference sequence). The length of the CDR3 is 13 residues. V lost 5 bases and J 4 bases, leaving 11 bases between the germline ends. CDR3 nucleotide sequence: TGTGCCAGCAGCCAGGGACGTATCTATGGCTACACCTTC. Its protein product is CASSQGRIYGYTF.

This clonotype was seen only a few times. Since a far larger clone is one base different, this is likely a read error. The chain couples TRBV6-2 or TRBV6-3 to TRBJ1-5; D is ambiguous. Germline V gives CDR1 MNHEY, CDR2 SVGEGT. The CDR3 consists of 11 residues. V lost 10 bases and J lost 9, with 13 bases in between. The CDR3 DNA reads as TGTGCCACCGGTGGGGATCTGCCCCAGCATTTT. Its translation: CATGGDLPQHF.

This clonotype came up many times. This rearrangement joins TRBV6-2 or TRBV6-3 to TRBJ1-5, with TRBD1 matching over 8 bases. This CDR3 has 14 amino acids. V gave up 8 bases and J gave up 5 bases; unmatched junction bases: 8. The germline gives CDR1 MNHEY, CDR2 SVGEGT. The CDR3 DNA follows: TGTGCCAGCTCTCGGACAGGGAGAGATCAGCCCCAGCATTTT. It specifies CASSRTGRDQPQHF.

Comment on this clonotype: The final CDR3 position lacks the conserved phenylalanine or tryptophan, pointing to a likely read error. The chain recombines TRBV11-2 with TRBJ2-1; TRBD1 matches at 9 bases. The V and J ends lost 8 bases and 7 bases, in that order; junction bases with no gene match: 9. CDR1 SGHAT and CDR2 FQNNGV come from the germline V gene. This CDR3 region has 14 residues. CDR3 sequence (DNA): TGTGCCAGCGGCCCCGGGACAGGGTGGAATGAGCAGTTCTCC. Protein sequence: CASGPGTGWNEQFS.

Points on this clonotype: Relative to the germline gene, one junction end is altered; a read error may explain this. The rearrangement links TRBV28 to TRBJ1-5; no reliable D call. This CDR3 comprises 13 residues. The germline CDR1 and CDR2 sequences are MDHEN and SYDVKM. For the CDR3, the DNA is TGTGCCAGCGGTTTGGAAGTGACCCAGCCCCAGCATTTT. It specifies CASGLEVTQPQHF.

Many counts were recorded for this clonotype. V is TRBV9 and J is TRBJ2-3; TRBD2 matches 10 bases. The junction had 14 bases not matched to a gene; V was cut back by 3 bases and J by 4 bases. The CDR3 contains 18 residues. Looked up from germline, CDR1 is SGDLS and CDR2 is YYNGEE. The DNA for the CDR3 is TGTGCCAGCAGCGCTCGGGGTGGGGCTAGCGGGAGTGCAGATACGCAGTATTTT. This translates into CASSARGGASGSADTQYF. The variable domain in full, completed from reference TRBV9 and TRBJ2-3, reads DSGVTQTPKHLITATGQRVTLRCSPRSGDLSVYWYQQSLDQGLQFLIQYYNGEERAKGNILERFSAQQFPDLHSELNLSSLELGDSALYFCASSARGGASGSADTQYFGPGTRLTVL.

The sample holds a few counts of this clonotype. The CDR3 ends on some other residue instead of the conserved phenylalanine or tryptophan, so this is likely a read error. The DNA is omitted, as the CDR3 cannot be located on it reliably, and the CDR3 follows TCRdb's listing. This chain joins TRBV20-1 and TRBJ2-1; the table's D call of TRBD2 was not tested on the DNA. The CDR3 spans 20 residues, counting both ends. Germline V CDR1 and CDR2: DFQATT, SNEGSKA (reference sequence). CDR3 loop: CSARDRGSLERRSSYNEQLY.

Of note for this clonotype: One end of the junction varies from germline; a read error may be responsible. DNA for the CDR3: TGCGCCAGCAGCCCGTCGGATTTTAGCTATCAGCCCCAGCATTTT. This gives the protein CASSPSDFSYQPQHF. The genes are TRBV4-1 and TRBJ1-5; D remains ambiguous. Germline V gene lookup returns CDR1 MGHRA and CDR2 YSYEKL. The CDR3 covers 15 residues.

There are many counts of this clonotype. The chain combines TRBV7-6 with TRBJ1-1; no definite D call. The CDR3 extends over 13 amino acids. In germline, CDR1 is SGHVS, CDR2 FNYEAQ. V shed 8 bases and J shed 9 bases, with 19 bases lying between them. The CDR3 region is CASFSHDSQKAFF. CDR3 bases: TGTGCCAGCTTCTCCCACGATAGCCAAAAAGCTTTCTTT.

This clonotype appeared many times. The CDR3 reads CSASRQDYSNQPQHF. DNA for the CDR3: TGCAGTGCTAGCCGACAGGACTATAGCAATCAGCCCCAGCATTTT. The chain joins TRBV20-1 to TRBJ1-5, with D possibly matching TRBD1 (6 bases). Trimming took 3 bases from V and 0 from J, leaving 12 bases between them. Germline CDR1 reads DFQATT; CDR2 reads SNEGSKA (reference sequence). This CDR3 is built from 15 residues.

The rearrangement links TRBV5-1 to TRBJ1-5, with 8 bases lining up with TRBD1. The CDR3 extends over 16 amino acids. CDR1 SGHRS and CDR2 YFSETQ come from the germline V gene. V shed 3 bases and J 4 bases; nucleotides not matched to a gene: 9. The CDR3 DNA reads as TGCGCCAGCAGCTCAGATGGACAGGGAGGGAATCAGCCCCAGCATTTT. Protein product: CASSSDGQGGNQPQHF.

This clonotype was observed many times. V and J are TRBV5-1 and TRBJ1-5; 8 bases align to TRBD1. The V segment lost 1 base and the J segment 5 bases; nucleotides outside the gene matches: 8. The CDR3 runs to 16 residues. Germline V gene sequence: CDR1 SGHRS, CDR2 YFSETQ. The CDR3 nucleotides are TGCGCCAGCAGCTTGAATGGACAGGGCGGCGATCAGCCCCAGCATTTT. It is translated as CASSLNGQGGDQPQHF.

A note on this clonotype: The likely explanation is a read error, given a far larger clone one base away. V and J are TRBV11-2 and TRBJ2-1, with TRBD1 as a possible D gene (5 bases). Germline CDR1 is SGHAT and CDR2 is FQNNGV. This CDR3 has 14 residues. The CDR3 sequence: CASSPRQSYNGQFF. The CDR3 coding sequence is TGTGCCAGCAGCCCCCGACAGAGCTACAATGGGCAGTTCTTC.

This clonotype qualifies as medium-sized (0.01 to 0.1%). CDR3 bases: TGTGCCAGCAGCTTAAAGCGGGCTAGTGAATACAATGAGCAGTTCTTC. This encodes CASSLKRASEYNEQFF. The J gene is TRBJ2-1, the V gene TRBV11-3, with a possible D match to TRBD2 (6 bases). Germline CDR1 is SGHNT and CDR2 is YENEEA. The CDR3 totals 16 residues. Trimming shortened V by 2 bases and J by 4 bases, and 15 bases separated the two germline ends.

In its sample, this clonotype was seen many times. The V and J genes are TRBV6-5 and TRBJ1-3; D unresolved. Germline values: CDR1 MNHEY, CDR2 SVGAGI. With 6 bases removed from V and 0 bases from J, the gap between germline ends came to 12 bases. CDR3 size: 15 residues. The CDR3 loop reads CASRVNKASGNTIYF. CDR3 nucleotides: TGTGCCAGCAGAGTGAACAAGGCCTCTGGAAACACCATATATTTT.

This clonotype was observed many times. This chain joins TRBV7-2 and TRBJ1-1; 8 bases align to TRBD1. The CDR3 covers 14 residues. Germline values: CDR1 SGHTA, CDR2 FQGNSA. With 3 bases clipped from V and 5 bases from J, the junction kept 5 bases outside the gene matches. The CDR3 DNA follows: TGTGCCAGCAGCTTTCAGGGGGCGCGGACTGAAGCTTTCTTT. Protein product: CASSFQGARTEAFF.

The chain joins TRBV20-1 to TRBJ2-1; D not certain. The V gene lost 3 bases and the J gene lost 8 bases, with 23 bases spanning the gap. Germline V gene sequence: CDR1 DFQATT, CDR2 SNEGSKA (reference sequence). The CDR3 sequence is 16 residues long. Written as DNA, the CDR3 is TGCAGTGCTAGGGATGCCCTGACTGTTAGGGTCCATGAGCAGTTCTTC. Residues: CSARDALTVRVHEQFF.

The J gene is TRBJ2-1, the V gene TRBV20-1, with 8 bases matching TRBD2. The CDR3 sequence is 16 residues long. CDR1 and CDR2 from the germline V gene are DFQATT and SNEGSKA (reference sequence). J gave up 5 bases and V 3 bases, and 12 bases lay outside the gene matches. The chain's CDR3 is CSARGLEGVSHNEQFF. In DNA form, the CDR3 reads TGCAGTGCTAGGGGACTAGAGGGAGTTTCTCACAATGAGCAGTTCTTC.

The table lists this clonotype with a few counts. The chain employs TRBV20-1 and TRBJ2-7; 7 bases line up with TRBD1. This CDR3 is built from 13 residues. V dropped 5 bases and J dropped 4; count of bases not matched to a gene: 8. In germline, CDR1 is DFQATT, CDR2 SNEGSKA (reference sequence). CDR3 protein: CSAADRAAYEQYF. CDR3 DNA: TGCAGTGCTGCCGACAGGGCTGCGTACGAGCAGTACTTC.

This clonotype has ten or more counts. V usage is TRBV29-1 and J usage is TRBJ2-5, with D hard to call. V gave up 3 bases and J gave up 2 bases, with 7 bases separating them. CDR1 SQVTM and CDR2 ANQGSEA come from the germline V gene. The CDR3 is 12 residues long. CDR3 bases: TGCAGCGTTGACCTACAGCAAGAGACCCAGTACTTC. Translated, it gives CSVDLQQETQYF.